This T cell receptor beta chain was captured in a study of cytomegalovirus exposure and HLA in healthy donors. PCR primers comprised 60 Vbeta and 13 Jbeta primers. Produced via immunoSEQ multiplex PCR; TCRdb's table is partial and in-frame only. The sample shows roughly 150,000 clones, more than 75% of them seen only once. The CDR3 runs 15 residues. With 4 bases removed from V and 7 bases from J, the gap between germline ends came to 15 bases. Germline-derived CDR1 and CDR2 are SGHDT and YYEEEE. Study-wide results and limits: Apparent HLA restriction characterized most CMV-associated TCR beta chains in a later analysis. Being indistinguishable, some V segments were excluded, TRBV6-2 and TRBV6-3 among them. A later look showed TCR association rates differing by HLA locus, highest for DRB1 and lowest for HLA-C.

Concerning this clone itself: Its cognate antigen is unknown.

Sequencing input: PBMCs. The TCR sequence derives from a man younger than 40 in good health and CMV-seropositive. The V gene is TRBV5-6, the J gene TRBJ1-6; possibly TRBD1 for D (6 bases). CDR3: CASSLLTGANSPLHF. Written as DNA, the CDR3 is TGTGCCAGCAGCCTCCTGACAGGAGCAAATTCACCCCTCCACTTT.